The 16 T cell receptor beta chains reported below all come from one sample, sequenced in a study of T cells of healthy individuals. TCRdb independently ran MiXCR on the 5' RACE reads; one entry per CDR3 protein. The table lists 95,000 to 100,000 distinct CDR3 sequences, 15% to 20% of them singletons. These receptors came from a human donor in good health.

This clonotype was seen more than once but under ten times. The gene calls are TRBV20-1 and TRBJ1-2; the D is unclear. The CDR3 loop spans 13 amino acids. Trimming pared 2 bases from V and 0 bases from J, leaving 7 bases between. Looked up from germline, CDR1 is DFQATT and CDR2 is SNEGSKA (reference sequence). The CDR3 coding sequence is TGCAGTGCTAGAAGCGAGGCTAACTATGGCTACACCTTC. Amino acid sequence: CSARSEANYGYTF.

This rearrangement joins TRBV20-1 to TRBJ2-2; TRBD2 matches at 7 bases. Germline V CDR1 and CDR2: DFQATT, SNEGSKA (reference sequence). The CDR3 runs to 15 residues. V trimming: 6 bases; J trimming: 4 bases; junction bases outside the gene matches: 11. The CDR3 region is CSAPKMGGGTGELFF. In nucleotides, the CDR3 is TGCAGTGCCCCCAAAATGGGGGGGGGCACCGGGGAGCTGTTTTTT.

The J gene is TRBJ2-1, the V gene TRBV6-6, with D possibly TRBD1 on 5 matching bases. This CDR3 is built from 15 residues. Germline-derived CDR1 and CDR2 are MNHNY and SVGAGI (reference sequence). The V gene lost 4 bases and the J gene lost 8 bases, with 18 bases spanning the gap. For the CDR3, the DNA is TGTGCCAGCAGTTCGGTTGGCAGGGTCAACGATGAGCAGTTCTTC. Its translation: CASSSVGRVNDEQFF.

V usage is TRBV18 and J usage is TRBJ2-5; D possibly uses TRBD1 or TRBD2 (6 bases each). Germline V CDR1 and CDR2: KGHSH, LQKENI. The CDR3 runs 15 residues. Trimming left V 3 bases short and J 0 bases short, with 11 bases between. DNA for the CDR3: TGTGCCAGCTCACCTTGGCGGGACAACCAAGAGACCCAGTACTTC. This codes for CASSPWRDNQETQYF.

This clonotype has more than one count but fewer than ten. V usage is TRBV28 and J usage is TRBJ1-1, with D uncertain. The V gene's germline CDR1 is MDHEN and CDR2 SYDVKM. This CDR3 is 14 amino acids long. Trimming took 4 bases from V and 3 from J, leaving 12 bases between them. The CDR3 reads CASSSSGIYTEAFF. Written as DNA, the CDR3 is TGTGCCAGCAGTTCTTCCGGGATCTACACTGAAGCTTTCTTT. The full variable domain, completed using reference TRBV28 and TRBJ1-1, is DVKVTQSSRYLVKRTGEKVFLECVQDMDHENMFWYRQDPGLGLRLIYFSYDVKMKEKGDIPEGYSVSREKKERFSLILESASTNQTSMYLCASSSSGIYTEAFFGQGTRLTVV.

The rearrangement joins TRBV11-2 to TRBJ2-7; D possibly corresponds to TRBD2 (6 bases). CDR1 and CDR2 (germline): SGHAT, FQNNGV. Trimming pared 5 bases from V and 4 bases from J, leaving 15 bases between. The CDR3 is made up of 14 amino acids. CDR3 in amino acids: CASSRPRGRYEQYF. Here the CDR3 DNA reads TGTGCCAGCAGCCGTCCGCGGGGAAGATACGAGCAGTACTTC.

This clonotype was seen at least ten times. This sequence joins TRBV29-1 and TRBJ1-1, with a weak D call TRBD1 (6 bases). V shed 4 bases and J shed 5 bases, with 17 bases lying between them. The CDR3 runs to 14 residues. The V gene's germline CDR1 is SQVTM and CDR2 ANQGSEA. CDR3 nucleotides: TGCAGCGTTGCCCAGCGGGTAAGGGGGACTGAAGCTTTCTTT. Translating it yields CSVAQRVRGTEAFF.

The gene calls are TRBV6-8 and TRBJ2-1; 8 nucleotides match TRBD2. J lost 7 bases, V lost 2 bases, and 10 bases had no gene match. The V gene's germline CDR1 is MNHGY and CDR2 SAAAGT. The CDR3 loop spans 16 amino acids. CDR3 DNA sequence: TGTGCCAGCAGTTACGGGTCGGGGGGGACTACAAATGAGCAGTTCTTC. It specifies CASSYGSGGTTNEQFF.

This clonotype was counted only a few times. V usage is TRBV18 and J usage is TRBJ2-3, with 10 nucleotides matching TRBD1. Trimming at V came to 5 bases and at J to 1 base, leaving 3 bases not matched to a gene. Germline loops: CDR1 KGHSH, CDR2 LQKENI. CDR3 length: 15 amino acids. CDR3 loop: CASSGQGERTDTQYF. The CDR3 DNA follows: TGTGCCAGCTCAGGACAGGGGGAACGCACAGATACGCAGTATTTT.

This clonotype was detected only a few times. The DNA for the CDR3 is TGTGCCAGCAGCTTGCCTGGGGCCAACGTCCTGACTTTC. It specifies CASSLPGANVLTF. The rearrangement links TRBV5-5 to TRBJ2-6; D not certain. CDR1 and CDR2 (germline): SGHKS, YYEKEE (reference sequence). The CDR3 has 13 amino acids. Trimming shortened V by 1 base and J by 2 bases, and 1 base separated the two germline ends.

The sample holds many counts of this clonotype. V is TRBV29-1 and J is TRBJ1-1; possibly TRBD1 for D (5 bases). The V and J ends lost 0 bases and 4 bases respectively, with 15 bases between them. Germline-derived CDR1 and CDR2 are SQVTM and ANQGSEA. The CDR3 runs to 15 residues. The CDR3 nucleotides are TGCAGCGTTGAAGACATCAGGGTGAGGGGCACTGAAGCTTTCTTT. This translates into CSVEDIRVRGTEAFF.

The rearrangement links TRBV15 to TRBJ2-7, with 7 nucleotides matching TRBD1. The V gene's germline CDR1 is LNHNV and CDR2 YYDKDF (reference sequence). After removal of 5 bases from V and 4 bases from J, the junction contained 8 bases not matched to a gene. The CDR3 consists of 14 residues. The CDR3 DNA sequence: TGTGCCACCAGCTCTACAGGGGTTCCTTACGAGCAGTACTTC. Its protein is CATSSTGVPYEQYF.

The gene calls are TRBV27 and TRBJ2-7, with 7 nucleotides matching TRBD1. Germline V gene sequence: CDR1 MNHEY, CDR2 SMNVEV (reference sequence). The V segment lost 5 bases and the J segment 2 bases; nucleotides outside the gene matches: 6. This CDR3 comprises 14 residues. The CDR3 spells CASSRDRNAYEQYF. The DNA of the CDR3 is TGTGCCAGCAGTCGGGACAGAAATGCCTACGAGCAGTACTTC.

Many counts were recorded for this clonotype. The chain recombines TRBV20-1 with TRBJ1-5; D is unresolved. Germline values: CDR1 DFQATT, CDR2 SNEGSKA (reference sequence). The CDR3 is 15 amino acids. V lost 3 bases to trimming and J lost 3 bases, with 15 bases between them. The CDR3 DNA follows: TGCAGTGCTAGGACCTCCGTAAACCCCAATCAGCCCCAGCATTTT. Translated: CSARTSVNPNQPQHF.

J is TRBJ1-1 and V is TRBV12-3 or TRBV12-4; D is perhaps TRBD1 (5 bases). V lost 3 bases, J lost 10 bases, and 18 bases lay in between. The CDR3 consists of 14 residues. As DNA, the CDR3 is TGTGCCAGCAGTTTGGAGGGACCCCGCCTGGGAGCTTTCTTT. Its translation: CASSLEGPRLGAFF.

The chain carries TRBV4-3 and TRBJ1-2; 7 bases line up with TRBD1. CDR1 is LGHNA, CDR2 YSLEER, per germline. The CDR3 runs to 15 residues. V shed 5 bases, J shed 4 bases, and the junction held 10 bases outside the gene matches. The CDR3 DNA sequence: TGCGCCAGCAGCAAAAGACAGGGAAGGAGCTATGGCTACACCTTC. It yields the protein CASSKRQGRSYGYTF.